Presented here are 14 T cell receptor beta chains from one specimen sequenced in a study of blood T cell repertoires in COVID-19. The data were produced by immunoSEQ multiplex PCR, yet TCRdb's version contains in-frame clones alone and is incomplete. There are under 130,000 clones in the sample; 85% occur only once, and 2.1% lies in the top ten. Specimen: peripheral blood. The receptors shown here come from a human donor in a cohort sampled during active COVID-19.

The chain uses TRBV27 and TRBJ1-2; D gene uncertain. CDR3 length: 13 residues. V was trimmed by 4 bases and J by 1 base, leaving 7 bases between them. In germline, CDR1 is MNHEY, CDR2 SMNVEV (reference sequence). DNA of the CDR3: TGTGCCAGCAGTTACGGAGATAACTATGGCTACACCTTC. Its protein product is CASSYGDNYGYTF.

Turning to this clone: Sequence at one end of the junction differs from germline and may be a read error. This chain links TRBV11-2 with TRBJ2-7; 10 nucleotides align to TRBD1. Germline assignment: CDR1 SGHAT and CDR2 FQNNGV. This CDR3 is built from 15 residues. CDR3 sequence: CASRLAPGQGYEQYF. CDR3 bases: TGTGCCAGCAGGTTAGCCCCGGGACAGGGGTACGAGCAGTACTTC.

The chain is built from TRBV28 and TRBJ1-6; D unresolved. Germline V gives CDR1 MDHEN, CDR2 SYDVKM. The ends were cut back, 3 bases at V and 9 bases at J, with 15 bases in the middle. This CDR3 comprises 15 residues. CDR3 DNA: TGTGCCAGCAGTTTTTTACCCACGGGAGGTTCACCCCTCCACTTT. Translating gives CASSFLPTGGSPLHF.

V is TRBV15 and J is TRBJ1-1, with TRBD1 matching over 7 bases. Germline CDR1 reads LNHNV; CDR2 reads YYDKDF (reference sequence). This CDR3 spans 15 amino acids. Unmatched junction bases numbered 8, after V lost 3 bases and J lost 4 bases. CDR3 loop: CATSSLAGGTTEAFF. Here the CDR3 DNA reads TGTGCCACCAGCAGCTTGGCAGGGGGTACCACTGAAGCTTTCTTT.

The CDR3 DNA follows: TGCGCCAGCAGCTTGGAAGCGGGAGGGCCCACAGATACGCAGTATTTT. Its translation: CASSLEAGGPTDTQYF. The chain uses TRBV5-1 and TRBJ2-3; 10 nucleotides align to TRBD2. This CDR3 is 16 amino acids long. Germline CDR1 is SGHRS and CDR2 is YFSETQ. Trimming took 0 bases from V and 2 from J; bases not matched to a gene: 3. Full variable domain (outside the CDR3, taken from reference TRBV5-1 and TRBJ2-3): KAGVTQTPRYLIKTRGQQVTLSCSPISGHRSVSWYQQTPGQGLQFLFEYFSETQRNKGNFPGRFSGRQFSNSRSEMNVSTLELGDSALYLCASSLEAGGPTDTQYFGPGTRLTVL.

V and J are TRBV21-1 and TRBJ2-4; the table's D call TRBD2 went unverified against the DNA. TRBV21-1 is deemed a pseudogene. The length of the CDR3 is 15 residues. CDR3 protein: CASSKNQSGGNIQYF. In DNA form, the CDR3 reads TGTGCCAGCAGCAAAAATCAATCCGGGGGTAACATTCAGTACTTC.

The chain uses TRBV9 and TRBJ1-2; 7 positions match TRBD1. Germline trimming cut 4 bases from V and 4 bases from J; bases unmatched to any gene: 13. From germline, CDR1 is SGDLS and CDR2 YYNGEE. The CDR3 consists of 16 residues. CDR3 in amino acids: CASSNPRQGDSYGYTF. The CDR3 DNA reads TGTGCCAGCAGCAACCCCAGACAGGGTGATAGCTATGGCTACACCTTC.

J is TRBJ2-7 and V is TRBV28, with D hard to call. Trimming took 6 bases from V and 2 from J, leaving 14 bases between them. Per the germline V gene, CDR1 is MDHEN and CDR2 is SYDVKM. This CDR3 spans 14 amino acids. In DNA, the CDR3 is TGTGCCAGCAGCCACGGTGAAACTCCCTACGAGCAGTACTTC. Protein: CASSHGETPYEQYF.

This rearrangement joins TRBV18 to TRBJ2-1; no firm D call. CDR3 length: 14 amino acids. The germline gives CDR1 KGHSH, CDR2 LQKENI. Trimming took 0 bases from V and 7 from J, leaving 10 bases between them. The CDR3 DNA follows: TGTGCCAGCTCACCACCCGGGTCCCGGAATGAGCAGTTCTTC. This sequence encodes CASSPPGSRNEQFF. Combining the CDR3 with reference TRBV18 and TRBJ2-1 gives the whole variable domain NAGVMQNPRHLVRRRGQEARLRCSPMKGHSHVYWYRQLPEEGLKFMVYLQKENIIDESGMPKERFSAEFPKEGPSILRIQQVVRGDSAAYFCASSPPGSRNEQFFGPGTRLTVL.

The V gene is TRBV28, the J gene TRBJ2-6, with D possibly being TRBD1 (6 bases). The CDR3 runs to 16 residues. Trimming shortened V by 5 bases and J by 0 bases, and 11 bases separated the two germline ends. Germline V gives CDR1 MDHEN, CDR2 SYDVKM. For the CDR3, the DNA is TGTGCCAGCAGTCCTCGGGACATCTCTGGGGCCAACGTCCTGACTTTC. Translation gives CASSPRDISGANVLTF.

J is TRBJ1-1 and V is TRBV6-6, with a possible D match to TRBD1 (6 bases). The CDR3 extends over 15 amino acids. V lost 3 bases and J 4 bases, leaving 15 bases between the germline ends. CDR1 and CDR2 from the germline V gene are MNHNY and SVGAGI (reference sequence). CDR3 DNA: TGTGCCAGCAGTTATGCACAGGGCCCAGGCACTGAAGCTTTCTTT. Translation gives CASSYAQGPGTEAFF.

This clone has more than one count but fewer than ten. The chain has TRBV11-3 and TRBJ1-1; 9 bases line up with TRBD1. The CDR3 contains 16 residues. V gave up 0 bases and J gave up 4 bases; unmatched junction bases: 6. Germline lookup yields CDR1 SGHNT and CDR2 YENEEA. The DNA of the CDR3 is TGTGCCAGCAGCTTAGACGGGACAGGGAGGGCCACTGAAGCTTTCTTT. It specifies CASSLDGTGRATEAFF.

The CDR3 loop reads CASSRGGEETQYF. The CDR3 bases are TGTGCCAGCAGCCGCGGGGGTGAAGAGACCCAGTACTTC. The J gene is TRBJ2-5, the V gene TRBV7-2; 7 bases map to TRBD2. The germline gives CDR1 SGHTA, CDR2 FQGNSA. V shed 5 bases, J shed 3 bases, and the junction held 3 bases outside the gene matches. The CDR3 covers 13 residues.

The chain has TRBV4-1 and TRBJ1-5; 9 bases are a match to TRBD1. Germline V gene lookup returns CDR1 MGHRA and CDR2 YSYEKL. CDR3 length: 14 amino acids. V gave up 5 bases and J gave up 6 bases; unmatched junction bases: 5. The CDR3 region is CASSSGQGGQPQHF. CDR3 in DNA: TGCGCCAGCAGCTCGGGACAGGGCGGTCAGCCCCAGCATTTT.